The 8 T cell receptor beta chains below come from one sample, sequenced in a study of T cell changes during pregnancy in multiple sclerosis. The assay was immunoSEQ multiplex PCR, and TCRdb's table has in-frame clones only and misses some. The sample lists tens of thousands of clones, just under 95% occurring once. This sample comprised peripheral blood, obtained in the second trimester of pregnancy. All receptors come from a female donor in good health, enrolled as a control in a pregnancy study.

In this sample, this clone turned up once. This chain uses TRBV4-1 with TRBJ1-1; the match to TRBD1 covers 7 bases. This CDR3 comprises 16 residues. CDR1 and CDR2 from the germline V gene are MGHRA and YSYEKL. With V trimmed by 4 bases and J by 1 base, 9 bases remained unmatched. CDR3 bases: TGCGCCAGCAGCCTGACGACAGGGAATACGAACACTGAAGCTTTCTTT. It encodes CASSLTTGNTNTEAFF.

The chain has TRBV19 and TRBJ1-1; maybe TRBD1 (6 bases). Germline loops: CDR1 LNHDA, CDR2 SQIVND (reference sequence). The CDR3 covers 14 residues. Deletions cut 3 bases from V and 1 base from J, with 9 bases between. The CDR3 DNA reads TGTGCCAGTAGTATTCTAGGGGGGAACACTGAAGCTTTCTTT. Amino acid sequence: CASSILGGNTEAFF. Full variable domain (remainder filled in from reference TRBV19 and TRBJ1-1): DGGITQSPKYLFRKEGQNVTLSCEQNLNHDAMYWYRQDPGQGLRLIYYSQIVNDFQKGDIAEGYSVSREKKESFPLTVTSAQKNPTAFYLCASSILGGNTEAFFGQGTRLTVV.

The rearrangement links TRBV7-2 to TRBJ2-7; D is uncertain. Per germline, CDR1 SGHTA and CDR2 FQGNSA. V was cut by 1 base and J by 0 bases, with 7 bases left in between. The CDR3 contains 14 residues. CDR3 in DNA: TGTGCCAGCAGCTTAGGTTGGAGCTCCTACGAGCAGTACTTC. It is translated as CASSLGWSSYEQYF.

As to this clone: This sample also contains other DNA sequences that code for the same CDR3. The J gene is TRBJ1-2, the V gene TRBV5-1; D remains ambiguous. CDR1 and CDR2 (germline): SGHRS, YFSETQ. The CDR3 totals 12 residues. V dropped 0 bases and J dropped 4 bases, with 4 bases sitting between them. In DNA, the CDR3 is TGCGCCAGCAGCTTGGACAGCTATGGCTACACCTTC. This sequence encodes CASSLDSYGYTF.

This clone was counted a single time. The chain combines TRBV25-1 with TRBJ1-5, with D perhaps matching TRBD1 (6 bases). CDR3 length: 15 amino acids. V was trimmed by 1 base and J by 6 bases, leaving 13 bases between them. The germline V gene encodes CDR1 MGHDK and CDR2 SYGVNS. As DNA, the CDR3 is TGTGCCAGCAGTGAATCAAAGGGGGTCGGTCAGCCCCAGCATTTT. It yields the protein CASSESKGVGQPQHF.

The chain has TRBV6-5 and TRBJ1-4; 7 positions match TRBD1. Per germline, CDR1 MNHEY and CDR2 SVGAGI. The CDR3 is 14 amino acids. The V segment lost 5 bases and the J segment 8 bases; nucleotides outside the gene matches: 8. CDR3 residues: CASSLDRVGEKLFF. CDR3 nucleotides: TGTGCCAGCAGTCTCGACAGGGTAGGGGAAAAACTGTTTTTT.

V gene TRBV5-1 combines with J gene TRBJ2-2; TRBD2 might be the D (5 bases). V lost 1 base and J 3 bases, leaving 16 bases between the germline ends. Germline V CDR1 and CDR2: SGHRS, YFSETQ. This CDR3 has 17 residues. CDR3 loop: CASSLRYGPRDTGELFF. In nucleotides, the CDR3 is TGCGCCAGCAGCTTGAGGTACGGCCCGCGGGACACCGGGGAGCTGTTTTTT.

The chain has TRBV27 and TRBJ2-1, with D maybe TRBD2 (5 bases). The CDR3 consists of 15 residues. The ends were cut back, 2 bases at V and 5 bases at J, with 13 bases in the middle. Germline CDR1 MNHEY, CDR2 SMNVEV (reference sequence). As DNA, the CDR3 is TGTGCCAGCAGTTTAGCGGGTTTGGTGAACAATGAGCAGTTCTTC. Translation gives CASSLAGLVNNEQFF.